Included here is one T cell receptor (beta chain) sequence, with context. Germline V CDR1 and CDR2: MGHRA, YSYEKL. V was pared by 0 bases and J by 3 bases, with 11 bases between. The CDR3 loop spans 15 amino acids. The data stem from a study of blood T cell repertoires in COVID-19. Study details: Samples representing acute and convalescent COVID-19 were sourced from the United States, Italy and Spain.

TCRdb's table, derived via immunoSEQ multiplex PCR, lists solely in-frame clones and lacks some. The sample comprises 90,000 or so clones, roughly 85% of which are singletons, and 11% rests with the top ten. The sample comprised peripheral blood. This sequence originates from a human donor in a cohort sampled during active COVID-19. J is TRBJ1-1 and V is TRBV4-1, with D maybe TRBD1 (5 bases). CDR3 in DNA: TGCGCCAGCAGCCAAGATTCGGGGGGTTACACTGAAGCTTTCTTT. Protein: CASSQDSGGYTEAFF.